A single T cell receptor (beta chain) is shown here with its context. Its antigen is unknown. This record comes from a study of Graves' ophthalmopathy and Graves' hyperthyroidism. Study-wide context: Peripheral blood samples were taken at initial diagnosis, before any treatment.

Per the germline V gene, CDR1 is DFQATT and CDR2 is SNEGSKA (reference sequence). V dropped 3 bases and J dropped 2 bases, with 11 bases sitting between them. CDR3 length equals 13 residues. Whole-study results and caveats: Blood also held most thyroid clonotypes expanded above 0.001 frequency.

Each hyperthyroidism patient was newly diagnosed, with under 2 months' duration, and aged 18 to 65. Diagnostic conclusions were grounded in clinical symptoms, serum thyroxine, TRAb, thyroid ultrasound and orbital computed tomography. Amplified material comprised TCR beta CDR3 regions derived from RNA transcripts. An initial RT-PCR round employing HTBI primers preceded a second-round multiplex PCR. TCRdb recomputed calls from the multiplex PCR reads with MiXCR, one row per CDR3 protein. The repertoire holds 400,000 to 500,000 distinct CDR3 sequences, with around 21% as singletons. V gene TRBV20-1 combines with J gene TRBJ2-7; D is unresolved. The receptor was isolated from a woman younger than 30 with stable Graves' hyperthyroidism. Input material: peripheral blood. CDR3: CSASLDTTYEQYF. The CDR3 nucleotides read TGCAGTGCTAGCCTTGACACCACCTACGAGCAGTACTTC.